In this sample, the clone carrying this TCR beta chain turned up a few times. The target antigen is unknown. The sample is drawn from a study of blood T cells in healthy people across ages. Study-level points and caveats: Observed TCR beta diversity showed a strong correlation with the percentage of naive T cells as measured by flow cytometry.

The authors ran a second PCR of roughly 7 to 11 cycles using a sample-barcoded 5' primer and a J-beta primer mix. A template-switch adaptor with 12 random nucleotides tagged each cDNA molecule. TCRdb reprocessed the 5' RACE reads with MiXCR, giving one entry per CDR3 protein. The table records fewer than 1,000,000 distinct CDR3 sequences, around 45% of them present only once. Germline V gene data show CDR1 as LGHNA and CDR2 as YSLEER. V was clipped by 0 bases and J by 7 bases; unmatched bases: 14. This CDR3 has 19 residues. Aged roughly 6 to 100, donors were systemically healthy Caucasians from Russia.

The origin of this receptor is a man aged 55 to 70 in good health. The material sequenced was blood. The V call is TRBV4-3, the J call TRBJ2-1, with TRBD2 identical over 11 bases. Here the CDR3 reads CASSQDFILAGGSGNEQFF. CDR3 in DNA: TGCGCCAGCAGCCAAGATTTTATCCTAGCGGGGGGATCTGGGAATGAGCAGTTCTTC.